This T cell receptor beta chain is from a study of spatial heterogeneity in lung cancer. Single TCR cDNA molecules each had their own unique molecular identifier. TCRdb reprocessed the 5' RACE reads with MiXCR, giving one entry per CDR3 protein. The sample has more than 95,000 distinct CDR3 sequences; roughly an eighth are singletons. Study conclusions and caveats: Ubiquitous, expanded tumor-derived TCRs were more frequently observed in blood at resection than at follow-up.

In this sample, this clonotype turned up many times. What it binds is unknown. The germline gives CDR1 LNHNV, CDR2 YYDKDF (reference sequence). This CDR3 has 15 amino acids. V was pared by 0 bases and J by 8 bases, with 2 bases of the junction left unmatched. Time point: blood at routine non-recurrence follow-up after resection. Unsorted tumor, nontumor lung tissue or cryopreserved PBMC supplied the whole RNA. Sequencing used PBMCs, obtained at follow-up. This receptor was taken from a male donor with early-stage non-small cell lung cancer. The V call is TRBV15, the J call TRBJ1-4, with 11 positions matching TRBD1. CDR3 nucleotide sequence: TGTGCCACCAGCAGAGAAGGGACAGGGGGAGAAAAACTGTTTTTT. It translates to CATSREGTGGEKLFF.